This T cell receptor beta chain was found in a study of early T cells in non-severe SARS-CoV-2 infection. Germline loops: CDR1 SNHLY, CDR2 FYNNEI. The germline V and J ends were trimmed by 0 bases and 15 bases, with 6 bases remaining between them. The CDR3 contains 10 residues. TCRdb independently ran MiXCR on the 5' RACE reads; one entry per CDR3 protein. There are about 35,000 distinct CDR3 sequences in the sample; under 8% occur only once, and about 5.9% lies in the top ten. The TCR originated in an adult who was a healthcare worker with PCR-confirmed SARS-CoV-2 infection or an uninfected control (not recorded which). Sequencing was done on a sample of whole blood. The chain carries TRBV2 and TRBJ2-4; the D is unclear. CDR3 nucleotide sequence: TGTGCCAGCAGTGAAGCGCTTATGTACTTC. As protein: CASSEALMYF.